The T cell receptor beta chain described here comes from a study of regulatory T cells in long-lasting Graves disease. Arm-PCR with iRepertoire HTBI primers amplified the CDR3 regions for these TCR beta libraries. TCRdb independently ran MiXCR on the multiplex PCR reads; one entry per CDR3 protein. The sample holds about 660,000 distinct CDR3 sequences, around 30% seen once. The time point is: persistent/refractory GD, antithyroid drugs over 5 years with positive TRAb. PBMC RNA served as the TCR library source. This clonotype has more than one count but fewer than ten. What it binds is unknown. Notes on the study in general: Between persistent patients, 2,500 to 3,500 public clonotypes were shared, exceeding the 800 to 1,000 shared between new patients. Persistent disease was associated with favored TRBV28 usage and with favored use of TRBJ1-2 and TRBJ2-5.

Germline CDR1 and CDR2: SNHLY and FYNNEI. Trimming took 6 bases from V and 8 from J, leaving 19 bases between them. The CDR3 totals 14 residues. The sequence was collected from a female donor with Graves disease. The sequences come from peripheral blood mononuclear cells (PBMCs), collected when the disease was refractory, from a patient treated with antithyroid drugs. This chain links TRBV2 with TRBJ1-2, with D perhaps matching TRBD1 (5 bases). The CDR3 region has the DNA TGTGCCAGCAGAAAAGGAGGGGCACGACAGGGCTACACCTTC. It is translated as CASRKGGARQGYTF. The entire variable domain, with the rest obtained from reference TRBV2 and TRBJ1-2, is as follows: EPEVTQTPSHQVTQMGQEVILRCVPISNHLYFYWYRQILGQKVEFLVSFYNNEISEKSEIFDDQFSVERPDGSNFTLKIRSTKLEDSAMYFCASRKGGARQGYTFGSGTRLTVV.